This TCR beta chain was captured in a study of T cell responses to AZD1222 COVID-19 vaccine. The CDR3 extends over 14 amino acids. The trim removed 5 bases at V and 3 bases at J, leaving 5 bases unmatched. The germline V gene encodes CDR1 SGHTA and CDR2 FQGTGA. TCRdb keeps only in-frame clones here, not all; method: immunoSEQ multiplex PCR. The table has more than 70,000 clones, 86% seen once; the top ten hold more than 7%. The TCR comes from an adult in good health. The sequenced sample was peripheral blood, obtained on day 0 of AZD1222 vaccination. The rearrangement links TRBV7-3 to TRBJ2-7; TRBD2 matches at 9 bases. CDR3 protein: CASSLAGRNYEQYF. CDR3 DNA sequence: TGTGCCAGCAGCCTAGCGGGGCGAAACTACGAGCAGTACTTC.